A single T cell receptor beta chain is shown here with its context. Its antigen is not identified. TCRdb re-called the 5' RACE reads with MiXCR, one entry per CDR3 protein. Altogether under 400,000 distinct CDR3 sequences are present, under 25% being singletons, with the ten largest covering about an eighth. The trim removed 4 bases at V and 2 bases at J, leaving 1 base unmatched. Germline V gene data show CDR1 as SGHTA and CDR2 as FQGNSA. The CDR3 covers 13 residues. The record originates from a study of T-cell memory formation after mild COVID-19. Overall study context: TCR clusters were mostly donor specific. Study-level findings and limits: The appearance of some responding clones in pre-infection memory suggested that cross-reactive memory joined. Those CD4+ clones that contracted were mainly in CM and EM (CD8+ ones in EMRA).

The chain uses TRBV7-2 and TRBJ2-5; TRBD1 matches at 7 bases. This TCR came from an adult woman who had mild COVID-19 (a few samples of this study predate the infection). Cell type and time point are not known. The sample was PBMCs or a T cell subset sorted from them (not recorded which). CDR3 bases: TGTGCCAGCAGCTCGGACAGGCAAGAGACCCAGTACTTC. This translates into CASSSDRQETQYF.